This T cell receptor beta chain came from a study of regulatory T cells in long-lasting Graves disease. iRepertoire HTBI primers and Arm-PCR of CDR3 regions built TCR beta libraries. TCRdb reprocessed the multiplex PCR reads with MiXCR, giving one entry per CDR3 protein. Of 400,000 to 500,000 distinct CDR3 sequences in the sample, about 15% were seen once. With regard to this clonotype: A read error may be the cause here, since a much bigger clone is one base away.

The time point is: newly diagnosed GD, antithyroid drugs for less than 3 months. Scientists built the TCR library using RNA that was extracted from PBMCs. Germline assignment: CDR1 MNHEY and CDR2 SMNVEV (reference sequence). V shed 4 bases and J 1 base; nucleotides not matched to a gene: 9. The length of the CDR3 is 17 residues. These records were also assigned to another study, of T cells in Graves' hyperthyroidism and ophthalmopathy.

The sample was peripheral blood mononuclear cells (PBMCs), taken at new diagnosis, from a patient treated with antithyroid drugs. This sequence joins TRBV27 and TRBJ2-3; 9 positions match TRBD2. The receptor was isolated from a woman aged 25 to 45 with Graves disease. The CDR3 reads CASSSPASGTRTDTQYF. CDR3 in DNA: TGTGCCAGCAGTTCGCCCGCTAGCGGGACACGCACAGATACGCAGTATTTT.